The sequence of this TCR beta chain was determined in a study of breast tumors, draining lymph nodes, adjacent tissues. Findings and caveats of the study: Compared with basal-like, luminal-like tumors shared significantly more repertoire with nontumor tissue. That most tumor T cells come from lymph nodes remained unproven.

This clonotype showed up many times. Its target is unknown. Samples came from axillary lymph nodes draining the breast cancer. The ends lost 6 bases at V and 5 bases at J; junction bases unmatched: 11. Germline assignment: CDR1 DFQATT and CDR2 SNEGSKA (reference sequence). The CDR3 length is 14 residues. TCRdb passed the multiplex PCR reads through MiXCR, listing each CDR3 protein once. The sample includes 100,000 to 150,000 distinct CDR3 sequences, approximately 20% of them seen just once. The chain uses TRBV20-1 and TRBJ1-2, with TRBD1 matching 8 bases. The specimen was axillary lymph node tissue. The clonotype was recovered from a female donor with breast cancer. Some clones in this sample may be carry-over from other donors' samples. The CDR3 nucleotides read TGCAGTGCCGTGGACAGGGCGTTTTATTATGGCTACACCTTC. It translates to CSAVDRAFYYGYTF.